This TCR beta chain was recovered during a study of PD-L1 blockade in urothelial cancer. About the research overall: The patients first took atezolizumab in the mid-2010s, receiving 1,200 mg intravenously every 3 weeks.

Study-level points and caveats: Patients who had durable benefit saw their tumor-associated blood clones expand more at 3 weeks.

This clone has more than one count but fewer than ten. The antigen is unknown. The germline CDR1 and CDR2 sequences are LNHNV and YYDKDF (reference sequence). The CDR3 has 15 residues. Trimming removed 5 bases from V and 2 bases from J; junction bases left unmatched: 9. Each PCR had synthetic TCR analog templates added to it as a spike-in. Generated by immunoSEQ multiplex PCR, the TCRdb table keeps only in-frame clones and is missing some. The sample yields around 56,000 clones, around 83% seen once. The study collected 1 to 8 samples per patient, pretreatment and on-treatment. V gene TRBV15 combines with J gene TRBJ2-7, with 7 nucleotides matching TRBD2. The clonotype was recovered from a man aged 45-65 years with urothelial cancer. The sequencing here drew on PBMCs, taken around atezolizumab (anti-PD-L1) treatment. CDR3 nucleotides: TGTGCCACCAGCCCCGGTGGCGGGAGTACCTACGAGCAGTACTTC. Translated, it gives CATSPGGGSTYEQYF.